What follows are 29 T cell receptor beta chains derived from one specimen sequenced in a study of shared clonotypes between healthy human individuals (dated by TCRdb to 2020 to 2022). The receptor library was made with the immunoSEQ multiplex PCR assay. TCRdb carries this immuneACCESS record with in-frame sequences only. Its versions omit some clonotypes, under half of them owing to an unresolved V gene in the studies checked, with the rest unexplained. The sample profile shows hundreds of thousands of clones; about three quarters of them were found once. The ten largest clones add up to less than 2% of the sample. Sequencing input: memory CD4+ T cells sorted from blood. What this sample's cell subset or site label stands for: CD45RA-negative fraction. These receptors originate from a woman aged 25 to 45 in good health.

CDR3 DNA: TGTGCCAGCAGCCCCACTTCTGGGGTACTAAACACCGGGGAGCTGTTTTTT. It specifies CASSPTSGVLNTGELFF. This rearrangement joins TRBV5-4 to TRBJ2-2; D call uncertain. Per the germline V gene, CDR1 is SGHNT and CDR2 is YYREEE (reference sequence). Trimming took 4 bases from V and 2 from J, leaving 18 bases between them. This CDR3 has 17 residues.

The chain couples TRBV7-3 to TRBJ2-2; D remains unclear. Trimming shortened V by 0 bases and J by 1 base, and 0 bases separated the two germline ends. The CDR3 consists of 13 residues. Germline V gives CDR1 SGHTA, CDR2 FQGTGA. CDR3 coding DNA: TGTGCCAGCAGCTTAACGAACACCGGGGAGCTGTTTTTT. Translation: CASSLTNTGELFF. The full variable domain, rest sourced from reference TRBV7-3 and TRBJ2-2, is GAGVSQTPSNKVTEKGKYVELRCDPISGHTALYWYRQSLGQGPEFLIYFQGTGAADDSGLPNDRFFAVRPEGSVSTLKIQRTERGDSAVYLCASSLTNTGELFFGEGSRLTVL.

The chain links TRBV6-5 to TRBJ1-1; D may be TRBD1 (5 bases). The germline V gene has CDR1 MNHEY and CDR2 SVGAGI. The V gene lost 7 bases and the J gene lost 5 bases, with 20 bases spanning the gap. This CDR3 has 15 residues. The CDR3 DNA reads TGTGCCAGCAAGGCAGGGCTCCAGGTCGGGACTGAAGCTTTCTTT. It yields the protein CASKAGLQVGTEAFF.

The CDR3 region has the DNA TGTGCCTGGAGTGATAATAGCGGGACCGAGCAGTACTTC. Amino acid sequence: CAWSDNSGTEQYF. The V gene is TRBV30, the J gene TRBJ2-7, with 8 bases identical to TRBD2. Germline CDR1 and CDR2: GTSNPN and SVGIG (reference sequence). CDR3 length: 13 residues. The V and J ends lost 1 base and 6 bases, in that order; junction bases with no gene match: 5.

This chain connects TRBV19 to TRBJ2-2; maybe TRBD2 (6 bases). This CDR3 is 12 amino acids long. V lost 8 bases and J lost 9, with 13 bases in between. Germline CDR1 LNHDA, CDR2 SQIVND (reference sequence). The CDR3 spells CASSLALRELFF. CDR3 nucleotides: TGTGCCAGTTCCCTAGCGCTGAGGGAGCTGTTTTTT.

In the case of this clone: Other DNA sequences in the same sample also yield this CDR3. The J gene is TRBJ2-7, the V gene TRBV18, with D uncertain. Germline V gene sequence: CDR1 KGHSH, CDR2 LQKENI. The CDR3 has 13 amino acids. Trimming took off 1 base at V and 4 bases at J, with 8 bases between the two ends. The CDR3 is CASSPRSDYEQYF. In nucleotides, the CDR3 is TGTGCCAGCTCACCACGATCCGATTACGAGCAGTACTTC.

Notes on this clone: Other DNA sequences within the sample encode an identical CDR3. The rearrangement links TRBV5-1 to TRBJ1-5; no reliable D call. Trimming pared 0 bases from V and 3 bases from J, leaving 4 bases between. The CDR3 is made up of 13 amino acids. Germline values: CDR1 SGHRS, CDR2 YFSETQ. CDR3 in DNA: TGCGCCAGCAGCTTGGGACCCAATCAGCCCCAGCATTTT. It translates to CASSLGPNQPQHF.

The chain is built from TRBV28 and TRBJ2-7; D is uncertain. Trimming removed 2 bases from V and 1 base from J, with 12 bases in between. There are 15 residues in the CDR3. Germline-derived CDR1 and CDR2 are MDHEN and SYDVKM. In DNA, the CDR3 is TGTGCCAGCAGTTTAAGCCAGGACCTATCCTACGAGCAGTACTTC. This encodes CASSLSQDLSYEQYF.

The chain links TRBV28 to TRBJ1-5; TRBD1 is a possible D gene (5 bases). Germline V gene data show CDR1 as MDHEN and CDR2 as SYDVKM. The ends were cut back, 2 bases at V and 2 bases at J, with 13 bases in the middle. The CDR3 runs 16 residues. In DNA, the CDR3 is TGTGCCAGCAGTTTAGCGGGGGAGGTCGGCAATCAGCCCCAGCATTTT. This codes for CASSLAGEVGNQPQHF.

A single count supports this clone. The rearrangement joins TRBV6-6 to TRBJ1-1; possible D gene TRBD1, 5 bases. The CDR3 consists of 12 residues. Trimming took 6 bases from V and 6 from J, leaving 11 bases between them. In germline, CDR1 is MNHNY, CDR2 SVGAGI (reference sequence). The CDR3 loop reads CASSKQAAEAFF. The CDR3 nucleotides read TGTGCCAGCAGCAAACAGGCGGCTGAAGCTTTCTTT.

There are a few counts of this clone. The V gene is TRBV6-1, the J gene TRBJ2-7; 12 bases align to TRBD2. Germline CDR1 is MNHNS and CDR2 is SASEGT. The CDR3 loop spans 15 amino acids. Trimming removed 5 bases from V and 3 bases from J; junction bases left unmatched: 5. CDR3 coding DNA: TGTGCCAGCAGTTCCCGACTAGCGGGAGACTACGAGCAGTACTTC. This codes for CASSSRLAGDYEQYF.

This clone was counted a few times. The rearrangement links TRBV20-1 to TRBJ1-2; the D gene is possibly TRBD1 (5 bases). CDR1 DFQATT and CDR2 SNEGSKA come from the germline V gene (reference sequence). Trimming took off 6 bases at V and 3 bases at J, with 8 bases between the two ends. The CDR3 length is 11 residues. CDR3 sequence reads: CSAGTDYGYTF. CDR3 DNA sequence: TGCAGTGCCGGGACGGACTATGGCTACACCTTC.

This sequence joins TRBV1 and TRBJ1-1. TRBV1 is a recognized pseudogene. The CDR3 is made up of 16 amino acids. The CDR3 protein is CTSSQTATLKGPEAFF. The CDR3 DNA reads TGCACCAGCAGCCAAACCGCTACCTTGAAAGGACCTGAAGCTTTCTTT.

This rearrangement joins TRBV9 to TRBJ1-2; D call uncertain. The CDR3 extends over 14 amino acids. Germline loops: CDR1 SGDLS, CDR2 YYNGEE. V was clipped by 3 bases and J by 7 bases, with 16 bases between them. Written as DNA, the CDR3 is TGTGCCAGCAGCGCCCCTGAAAGGCAGAGTGGCTACACCTTC. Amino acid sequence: CASSAPERQSGYTF.

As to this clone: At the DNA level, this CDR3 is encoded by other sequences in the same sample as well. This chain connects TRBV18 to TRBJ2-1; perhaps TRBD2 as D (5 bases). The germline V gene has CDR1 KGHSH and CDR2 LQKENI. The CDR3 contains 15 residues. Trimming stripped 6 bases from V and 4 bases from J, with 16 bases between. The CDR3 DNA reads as TGTGCCAGCTCGCCTACTAGTGGGATTTACAATGAGCAGTTCTTC. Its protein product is CASSPTSGIYNEQFF.

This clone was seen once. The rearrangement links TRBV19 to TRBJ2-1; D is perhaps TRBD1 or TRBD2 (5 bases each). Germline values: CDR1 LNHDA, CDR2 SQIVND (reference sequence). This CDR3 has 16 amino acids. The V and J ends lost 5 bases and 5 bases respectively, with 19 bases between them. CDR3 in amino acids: CASSSASGRTNNEQFF. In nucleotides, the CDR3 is TGTGCCAGTAGTTCGGCCTCGGGACGCACCAACAATGAGCAGTTCTTC. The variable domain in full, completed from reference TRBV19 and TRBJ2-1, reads DGGITQSPKYLFRKEGQNVTLSCEQNLNHDAMYWYRQDPGQGLRLIYYSQIVNDFQKGDIAEGYSVSREKKESFPLTVTSAQKNPTAFYLCASSSASGRTNNEQFFGPGTRLTVL.

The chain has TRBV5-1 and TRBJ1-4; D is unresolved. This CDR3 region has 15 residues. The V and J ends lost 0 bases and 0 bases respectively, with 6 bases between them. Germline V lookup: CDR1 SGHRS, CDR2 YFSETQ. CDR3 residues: CASSLGVSTNEKLFF. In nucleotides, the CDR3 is TGCGCCAGCAGCTTGGGTGTTTCAACTAATGAAAAACTGTTTTTT. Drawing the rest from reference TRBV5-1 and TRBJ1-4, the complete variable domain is KAGVTQTPRYLIKTRGQQVTLSCSPISGHRSVSWYQQTPGQGLQFLFEYFSETQRNKGNFPGRFSGRQFSNSRSEMNVSTLELGDSALYLCASSLGVSTNEKLFFGSGTQLSVL.

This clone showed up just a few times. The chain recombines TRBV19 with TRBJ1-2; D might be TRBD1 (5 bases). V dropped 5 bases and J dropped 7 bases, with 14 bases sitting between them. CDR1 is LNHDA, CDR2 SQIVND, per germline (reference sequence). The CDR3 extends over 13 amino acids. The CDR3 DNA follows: TGTGCCAGTAGTTGGGGGGTTCCCCCTGGCTACACCTTC. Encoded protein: CASSWGVPPGYTF.

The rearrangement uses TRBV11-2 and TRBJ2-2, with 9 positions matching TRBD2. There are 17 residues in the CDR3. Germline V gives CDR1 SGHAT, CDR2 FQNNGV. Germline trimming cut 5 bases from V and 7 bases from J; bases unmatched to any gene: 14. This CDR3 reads CASSPTLLAGRNGELFF. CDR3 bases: TGTGCCAGCAGCCCCACCCTACTAGCGGGTCGAAACGGGGAGCTGTTTTTT.

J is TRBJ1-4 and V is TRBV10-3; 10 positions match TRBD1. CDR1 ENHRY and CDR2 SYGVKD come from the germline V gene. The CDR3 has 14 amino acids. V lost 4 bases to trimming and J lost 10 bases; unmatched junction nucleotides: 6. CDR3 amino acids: CAISGPGQGGKLFF. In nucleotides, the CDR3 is TGTGCCATCAGTGGACCCGGACAGGGGGGAAAACTGTTTTTT.

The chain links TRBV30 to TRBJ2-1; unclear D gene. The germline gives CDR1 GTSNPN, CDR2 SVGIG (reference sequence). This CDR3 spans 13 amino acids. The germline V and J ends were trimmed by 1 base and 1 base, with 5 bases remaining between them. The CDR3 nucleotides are TGTGCCTGGAGTGGTAATTCCTACAATGAGCAGTTCTTC. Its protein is CAWSGNSYNEQFF.

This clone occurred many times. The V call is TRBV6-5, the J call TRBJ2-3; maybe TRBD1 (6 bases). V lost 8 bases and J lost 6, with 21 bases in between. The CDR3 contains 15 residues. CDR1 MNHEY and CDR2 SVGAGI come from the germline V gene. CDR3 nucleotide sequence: TGTGCCAGCTGGAAGGGGCAGGGGTTTCGGGATACGCAGTATTTT. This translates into CASWKGQGFRDTQYF.

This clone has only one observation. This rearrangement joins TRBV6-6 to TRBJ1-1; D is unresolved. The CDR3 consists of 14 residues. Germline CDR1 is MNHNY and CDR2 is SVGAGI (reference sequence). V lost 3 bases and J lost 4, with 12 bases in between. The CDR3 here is CASSYQRASTEAFF. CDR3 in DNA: TGTGCCAGCAGTTATCAGAGGGCCTCCACTGAAGCTTTCTTT.

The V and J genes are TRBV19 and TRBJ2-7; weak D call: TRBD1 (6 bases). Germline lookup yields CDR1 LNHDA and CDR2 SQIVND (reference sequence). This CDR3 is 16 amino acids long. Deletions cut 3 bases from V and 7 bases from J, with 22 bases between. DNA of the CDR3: TGTGCCAGTAGTATCTTTGGGCAGGGGATTCAGCGGGAGCAGTACTTC. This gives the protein CASSIFGQGIQREQYF. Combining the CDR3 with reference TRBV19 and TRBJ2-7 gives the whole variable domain DGGITQSPKYLFRKEGQNVTLSCEQNLNHDAMYWYRQDPGQGLRLIYYSQIVNDFQKGDIAEGYSVSREKKESFPLTVTSAQKNPTAFYLCASSIFGQGIQREQYFGPGTRLTVT.

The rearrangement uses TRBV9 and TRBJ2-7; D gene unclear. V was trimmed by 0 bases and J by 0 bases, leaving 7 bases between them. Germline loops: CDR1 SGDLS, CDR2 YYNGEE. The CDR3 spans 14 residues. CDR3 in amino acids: CASSVAPSSYEQYF. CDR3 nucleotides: TGTGCCAGCAGCGTAGCCCCAAGCTCCTACGAGCAGTACTTC.

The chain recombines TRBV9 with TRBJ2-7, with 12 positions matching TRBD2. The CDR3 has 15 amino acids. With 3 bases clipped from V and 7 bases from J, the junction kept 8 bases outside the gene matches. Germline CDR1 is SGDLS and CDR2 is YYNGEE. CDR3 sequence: CASSALTGTSGEQYF. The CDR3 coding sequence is TGTGCCAGCAGCGCCCTCACCGGGACTAGCGGGGAGCAGTACTTC.

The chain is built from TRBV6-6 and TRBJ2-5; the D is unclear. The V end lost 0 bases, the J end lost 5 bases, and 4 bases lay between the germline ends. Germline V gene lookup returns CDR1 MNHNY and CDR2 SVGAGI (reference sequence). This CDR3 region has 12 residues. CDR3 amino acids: CASSYSRETQYF. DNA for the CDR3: TGTGCCAGCAGTTACTCGAGGGAGACCCAGTACTTC.

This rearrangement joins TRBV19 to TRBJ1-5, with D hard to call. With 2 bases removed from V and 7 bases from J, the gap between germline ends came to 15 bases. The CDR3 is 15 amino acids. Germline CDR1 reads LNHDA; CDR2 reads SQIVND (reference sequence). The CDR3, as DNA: TGTGCCAGTAGTATATTTGGGGTCGGAGGACAGCCCCAGCATTTT. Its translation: CASSIFGVGGQPQHF. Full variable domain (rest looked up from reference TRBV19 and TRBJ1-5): DGGITQSPKYLFRKEGQNVTLSCEQNLNHDAMYWYRQDPGQGLRLIYYSQIVNDFQKGDIAEGYSVSREKKESFPLTVTSAQKNPTAFYLCASSIFGVGGQPQHFGDGTRLSIL.

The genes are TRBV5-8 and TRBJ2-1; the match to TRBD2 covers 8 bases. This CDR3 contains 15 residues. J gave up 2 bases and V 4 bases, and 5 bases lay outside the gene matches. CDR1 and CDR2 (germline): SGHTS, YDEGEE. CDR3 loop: CASSLTSGTYNEQFF. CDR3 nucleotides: TGTGCCAGCAGCCTAACTAGCGGCACCTACAATGAGCAGTTCTTC.